This record covers a single TCR beta chain. Its antigen is currently unknown. Here immunoSEQ multiplex PCR was the method, and the copy in TCRdb shows in-frame clones only, minus some. The data hold about 1,100 clones, with around 80% observed a single time. This specimen belongs to a study of graft-versus-host responses after intestinal transplantation. Study information: Multivisceral, liver-intestinal, or isolated intestinal grafts were transplanted into recipients. Induction with anti-thymocyte globulin, then tacrolimus and steroids for three to four years, was given to all recipients.

Findings and limits, study-wide: Recipient marrow harbored GvH clones, some of which surfaced first in ileum or blood. Where graft-donor T cell macrochimerism was present, patients had high graft-versus-host to host-versus-graft clonal ratios in allografts.

The length of the CDR3 is 14 residues. V lost 4 bases, J lost 4 bases, and 14 bases lay in between. The germline CDR1 and CDR2 sequences are SGHNT and YYREEE (reference sequence). Investigators treated the graft tissue so that it released intraepithelial and lamina propria lymphocytes. This sequence was found in a human patient who received an intestinal transplant, so some T cells may come from the graft donor. The sample was ileum tissue, taken 7 days after intestinal transplantation. The genes are TRBV5-4 and TRBJ1-2; no reliable D call. CDR3 protein: CASSARPDAYGYTF. The CDR3 region has the DNA TGTGCCAGCAGCGCTAGACCCGACGCCTATGGCTACACCTTC.